The 15 T cell receptor beta chains below were found in one sample sequenced in a study of cytomegalovirus exposure and HLA in healthy donors. Primers for the PCR totalled 60 Vbeta and 13 Jbeta. Some clones are missing from TCRdb's copy, which holds only in-frame ones; the method was immunoSEQ multiplex PCR. This sample has under 90,000 clones, with approximately 71% found just once. The sequenced sample consisted of PBMCs. All receptors come from a middle-aged man in good health and CMV-seronegative.

The J gene is TRBJ2-7, the V gene TRBV9; 8 bases are a match to TRBD1. CDR1 is SGDLS and CDR2 is YYNGEE in the germline V gene. Trimming at V came to 5 bases and at J to 7 bases, leaving 5 bases not matched to a gene. The CDR3 has 12 residues. The DNA for the CDR3 is TGTGCCAGCAGTACGGGACAGGCTGAGCAGTACTTC. It specifies CASSTGQAEQYF.

This chain links TRBV29-1 with TRBJ2-1, with TRBD2 identical over 11 bases. Trimming removed 8 bases from V and 4 bases from J; junction bases left unmatched: 4. The CDR3 runs to 13 residues. From germline, CDR1 is SQVTM and CDR2 ANQGSEA. CDR3 sequence (DNA): TGCAGCCTGGGGACTAGCGGTTACAATGAGCAGTTCTTC. Encoded protein: CSLGTSGYNEQFF.

This chain uses TRBV2 with TRBJ1-1; D is perhaps TRBD1 (5 bases). This CDR3 comprises 15 residues. Germline V gene lookup returns CDR1 SNHLY and CDR2 FYNNEI. V lost 6 bases and J lost 4, with 18 bases in between. CDR3 amino acids: CASRDSPQVGTEAFF. CDR3 in DNA: TGTGCCAGCAGAGACAGTCCGCAGGTGGGCACTGAAGCTTTCTTT.

This clone appeared once. V usage is TRBV2 and J usage is TRBJ2-1; a possible D gene is TRBD2 (6 bases). Germline CDR1 reads SNHLY; CDR2 reads FYNNEI. V was pared by 6 bases and J by 6 bases, with 15 bases between. The CDR3 totals 14 residues. CDR3 nucleotide sequence: TGTGCCAGCAGGCTGACTAGATCCCGCAATGAGCAGTTCTTC. Translating it yields CASRLTRSRNEQFF.

This clone has more than one count but fewer than ten. CDR3 in amino acids: CASSQSQGAPEAFF. In DNA form, the CDR3 reads TGCGCCAGCAGCCAAAGCCAGGGGGCCCCTGAAGCTTTCTTT. This chain uses TRBV4-1 with TRBJ1-1; 8 bases agree with TRBD1. V lost 2 bases and J lost 6; bases outside the gene matches: 5. The germline V gene encodes CDR1 MGHRA and CDR2 YSYEKL. This CDR3 spans 14 amino acids.

The gene calls are TRBV15 and TRBJ1-4, with D possibly being TRBD1 (5 bases). The CDR3 has 14 residues. Germline CDR1 is LNHNV and CDR2 is YYDKDF (reference sequence). Trimming pared 0 bases from V and 10 bases from J, leaving 12 bases between. The CDR3 sequence: CATSRDLGEGKLFF. For the CDR3, the DNA is TGTGCCACCAGCAGAGATTTAGGGGAAGGAAAACTGTTTTTT.

Only a few counts were recorded for this clone. This chain connects TRBV4-1 to TRBJ1-3, with a weak D call TRBD1 (5 bases). Germline V gene data show CDR1 as MGHRA and CDR2 as YSYEKL. The CDR3 runs to 15 residues. The V end was cut by 4 bases, the J end by 4 bases, with 14 bases between. The CDR3 region is CASSPPGLFGNTIYF. The CDR3 nucleotides read TGCGCCAGCAGCCCCCCGGGACTGTTCGGAAACACCATATATTTT.

In this sample, this clone turned up once. The chain joins TRBV30 to TRBJ1-2; tentatively, D is TRBD1 (5 bases). Trimming removed 8 bases at V and 7 bases at J, with 14 bases between. The CDR3 has 11 residues. Germline V lookup: CDR1 GTSNPN, CDR2 SVGIG (reference sequence). CDR3 region: CAQEGRGGYTF. CDR3 sequence (DNA): TGTGCCCAGGAGGGGCGGGGTGGCTACACCTTC.

J is TRBJ1-5 and V is TRBV27, with 8 bases lining up with TRBD1. Germline V gives CDR1 MNHEY, CDR2 SMNVEV (reference sequence). The trim removed 6 bases at V and 7 bases at J, leaving 8 bases unmatched. CDR3 length: 14 residues. CDR3 region: CASRNRGSGQPQHF. The CDR3, as DNA: TGTGCCAGCAGGAACAGGGGGTCAGGACAGCCCCAGCATTTT.

The gene calls are TRBV10-2 and TRBJ1-1; TRBD1 matches at 7 bases. Trimming at V came to 6 bases and at J to 0 bases, leaving 4 bases not matched to a gene. This CDR3 has 14 residues. The germline V gene encodes CDR1 WSHSY and CDR2 SAAADI. The CDR3 nucleotides are TGCGCCAGCAGGTCGACAGGGATGAACACTGAAGCTTTCTTT. It translates to CASRSTGMNTEAFF.

This rearrangement joins TRBV4-2 to TRBJ2-3; TRBD2 agrees at 10 bases. The trim removed 2 bases at V and 2 bases at J, leaving 13 bases unmatched. This CDR3 spans 19 amino acids. The V gene's germline CDR1 is LGHNA and CDR2 YNFKEQ. For the CDR3, the DNA is TGTGCCAGCAGCCAATTTGCGGCTAGCGGGAGTGATGACACAGATACGCAGTATTTT. It codes for CASSQFAASGSDDTDTQYF.

The V gene is TRBV11-2, the J gene TRBJ1-4; possible D gene TRBD1, 5 bases. Germline V gene sequence: CDR1 SGHAT, CDR2 FQNNGV. Between the trimmed V and J ends, which lost 5 bases and 9 bases, there was a span of 10 bases. The CDR3 spans 12 residues. The CDR3: CASSPAGQKLFF. CDR3 bases: TGTGCCAGCAGCCCGGCGGGACAAAAACTGTTTTTT.

The J gene is TRBJ2-7, the V gene TRBV19; D ambiguous. Looked up from germline, CDR1 is LNHDA and CDR2 is SQIVND (reference sequence). The CDR3 totals 13 residues. V was cut by 5 bases and J by 5 bases, with 13 bases left in between. CDR3 bases: TGTGCCAGTAGTCAGACACCCCCGAACGAGCAGTACTTC. It yields the protein CASSQTPPNEQYF.

The rearrangement joins TRBV10-3 to TRBJ1-1; 7 positions agree with TRBD1. Germline V gives CDR1 ENHRY, CDR2 SYGVKD. Trimming at V came to 4 bases and at J to 2 bases, leaving 13 bases not matched to a gene. This CDR3 comprises 17 residues. The CDR3 spells CAISAHQGGEPNTEAFF. The DNA for the CDR3 is TGTGCCATCAGTGCCCATCAAGGGGGCGAGCCTAACACTGAAGCTTTCTTT.

V is TRBV14 and J is TRBJ2-7; TRBD1 might be the D (6 bases). CDR1 is SGHDN and CDR2 is FVKESK in the germline V gene. V gave up 0 bases and J gave up 6 bases, with 9 bases separating them. The length of the CDR3 is 13 residues. The CDR3 region is CASSQDVGAEQYF. Written as DNA, the CDR3 is TGTGCCAGCAGCCAAGATGTGGGGGCCGAGCAGTACTTC.